This is a list of T cell receptor beta chains from one sample in a study of blood T cell repertoires in COVID-19. The assay was immunoSEQ multiplex PCR, and TCRdb's table has in-frame clones only and misses some. This sample has some 240,000 clones, with 65% to 85% found just once. Input material: PBMCs or T cells enriched from blood (not recorded which). These receptors all stem from a man aged 50-60 years who had recovered from COVID-19. CDR3s include the opening cysteine and the closing phenylalanine or tryptophan. A D gene is named only where the DNA matches it firmly. Expanded clones get a size class; other rows say once, few or many, or leave the size out.

D,V,J,size,DNA,CDR3
-,TRBV15,TRBJ1-2,-,TGTGCCACCTGGGCCGGGGACATAAAGTATGGCTACACCTTC,CATWAGDIKYGYTF
-,TRBV5-1,TRBJ1-6,-,TGCGCCAGCAGCCCTCGGGGTTGGAATTCACCCCTCCACTTT,CASSPRGWNSPLHF
-,TRBV18,TRBJ2-7,-,TGTGCCAGCTCACCAACGACAGCCTACGAGCAGTACTTC,CASSPTTAYEQYF
-,TRBV28,TRBJ2-7,-,TGTGCCAGCAGTCCCTCCCCCACAGGCGAGGAATACTTC,CASSPSPTGEEYF
-,TRBV27,TRBJ2-7,once,TGTGCCAGCAGTTTAACTAGCATCCCCTCCTACGAGCAGTACTTC,CASSLTSIPSYEQYF
-,TRBV6-1,TRBJ1-3,few,TGTGCCAGCAGTGAAAGAGGAATCCGGCTCTCTGGAAACACCATATATTTT,CASSERGIRLSGNTIYF
TRBD1,TRBV9,TRBJ1-1,-,TGTGCCAGCAGCGTTCGGACAGGAATGAACACTGAAGCTTTCTTT,CASSVRTGMNTEAFF
TRBD1,TRBV7-2,TRBJ1-5,once,TGTGCCAGCAGCCGGGACAGGGGGCAGAGCAATCAGCCCCAGCATTTT,CASSRDRGQSNQPQHF
-,TRBV3-1/TRBV3-2,TRBJ1-5,-,TGTGCCAGCAGCCCCCCCGGGGGAAACCAGCCCCAGCATTTT,CASSPPGGNQPQHF
-,TRBV11-2,TRBJ2-7,-,TGTGCCAGCAGCTTAGCCGGCGCACCGGGTGAGCAGTACTTC,CASSLAGAPGEQYF
TRBD1,TRBV7-3,TRBJ1-6,-,TGTGCCAGCAGCTTAACAGCTACAGGGGGCGATAATTCACCCCTCCACTTT,CASSLTATGGDNSPLHF
TRBD1,TRBV7-9,TRBJ2-1,-,TGTGCCAGCAGCCCCGACAGGGGTGGGAGCTCCTACAATGAGCAGTTCTTC,CASSPDRGGSSYNEQFF
-,TRBV18,TRBJ2-7,-,TGTGCCAGCTCACCACGAGGCGACGAGCAGTACTTC,CASSPRGDEQYF
TRBD1,TRBV6-1,TRBJ2-3,once,TGTGCCAGCAGTGAAGTCGGGACAGGGTCTAGCACAGATACGCAGTATTTT,CASSEVGTGSSTDTQYF
-,TRBV7-2,TRBJ1-1,-,TGTGCCAGCAGCTTTGGAGGGCGGGTGAACACTGAAGCTTTCTTT,CASSFGGRVNTEAFF
TRBD2,TRBV2,TRBJ2-1,-,TGTGCCAGCAAATCTAGCGGGGCCGGGGGGCAGTTCTTC,CASKSSGAGGQFF
TRBD1,TRBV4-1,TRBJ1-5,-,TGCGCCAGCAGCCAAAGGACAGGGGGTAGTCAGCCCCAGCATTTT,CASSQRTGGSQPQHF
-,TRBV28,TRBJ1-1,-,TGTGCCAGCAGTACCGTTTGGGCAGGGAACACTGAAGCTTTCTTT,CASSTVWAGNTEAFF
TRBD1,TRBV18,TRBJ2-7,once,TGTGCCAGCTCACCTGGGACAGGCTACGAGCAGTACTTC,CASSPGTGYEQYF
-,TRBV15,TRBJ1-6,-,TGTGCCACCAGCCCCGTCCGGGGGAAGGGGTCACCCCTCCACTTT,CATSPVRGKGSPLHF
-,TRBV6-5,TRBJ2-7,-,TGTGCCAGCAGTCACCCACAGGGTTACGAGCAGTACTTC,CASSHPQGYEQYF
TRBD1,TRBV11-3,TRBJ2-3,-,TGTGCCAGCAGACCGGGACAGGGATCTGTAGATACGCAGTATTTT,CASRPGQGSVDTQYF
-,TRBV28,TRBJ1-1,-,TGTGCCAGCAGTGGCAGGTTGATGAACACTGAAGCTTTCTTT,CASSGRLMNTEAFF
-,TRBV10-3,TRBJ2-1,-,TGTGCCGCGACAAGTTTGGATGAGCAGTTCTTC,CAATSLDEQFF
-,TRBV27,TRBJ1-6,-,TGTGCCAGCAGTTACGTCGGGAATTCACCCCTCCACTTT,CASSYVGNSPLHF
TRBD1,TRBV7-9,TRBJ1-1,-,TGTGCCAGCAGCTTAGAGGTACAGGGGAATAGAGAAGCTTTCTTT,CASSLEVQGNREAFF
-,TRBV5-1,TRBJ2-3,-,TGCGCCAGCCAGGACTACACAGATACGCAGTATTTT,CASQDYTDTQYF
-,TRBV29-1,TRBJ2-2,-,TGCAGCGCCACTACAGGGACCCACACCGGGGAGCTGTTTTTT,CSATTGTHTGELFF
-,TRBV27,TRBJ2-2,-,TGTGCCAGCAGTTTAGAGTCCATAAACACCGGGGAGCTGTTTTTT,CASSLESINTGELFF
TRBD2,TRBV7-2,TRBJ2-7,-,TGTGCCAGCAGCTTTAGCGGGGGGTTCTTCTACGAGCAGTACTTC,CASSFSGGFFYEQYF
-,TRBV3-1/TRBV3-2,TRBJ1-4,-,TGTGCCAGCAGCCAAGTATACAGGGTTGATGAAAAACTGTTTTTT,CASSQVYRVDEKLFF
-,TRBV30,TRBJ1-1,-,TGTGCCTGCCGTGGGGGGGGCGCAGCTTTCTTT,CACRGGGAAFF
TRBD1,TRBV11-2,TRBJ2-2,-,TGTGCCAGCAGCTTCCCGACAGGGATACAACCGAACACCGGGGAGCTGTTTTTT,CASSFPTGIQPNTGELFF
TRBD2,TRBV9,TRBJ2-5,-,TGTGCCAGCAGCGTAAATAGCGGGAGGGACGAGACCCAGTACTTC,CASSVNSGRDETQYF
TRBD2,TRBV3-1/TRBV3-2,TRBJ2-5,-,TGTGCCAGCAGCCAAGAAACAGCGGGAGGGAGAAAGACCCAGTACTTC,CASSQETAGGRKTQYF
TRBD1,TRBV28,TRBJ2-5,-,TGTGCCAGCAGACAGGGGGTAGAGACCCAGTACTTC,CASRQGVETQYF
TRBD1,TRBV5-8,TRBJ1-4,-,TGTGCCAGCAGCTTTGGACAGGGCCCCGCAACTAATGAAAAACTGTTTTTT,CASSFGQGPATNEKLFF
-,TRBV27,TRBJ1-2,-,TGTGCCAGCAAGAACAGTAACTATGGCTACACCTTC,CASKNSNYGYTF
-,TRBV15,TRBJ1-2,-,TGTGCCACCAGCACAGGGGCCTATGGCTACACCTTC,CATSTGAYGYTF
TRBD1,TRBV27,TRBJ1-6,few,TGTGCCAGCAGGGCCGTAGGGGACAGGCCCAATTCACCCCTCCACTTT,CASRAVGDRPNSPLHF
TRBD1,TRBV12-3/TRBV12-4,TRBJ1-1,-,TGTGCCAGCAGTGAAGGGACAGGTATAGAAGCTTTCTTT,CASSEGTGIEAFF
-,TRBV6-5,TRBJ2-5,-,TGTGCCAGCAGCCCGGGACTGGTAGGGGCCCAGTACTTC,CASSPGLVGAQYF
TRBD1,TRBV5-4,TRBJ2-7,-,TGTGCCAGCAGCCCCTCCGGGACAGGGTCCGAGCAGTACTTC,CASSPSGTGSEQYF
TRBD1,TRBV5-4,TRBJ2-7,-,TGTGCCAGCAGCTTGAAGTGGGGACAGACAAGAAACCCAAACTACGAGCAGTACTTC,CASSLKWGQTRNPNYEQYF
-,TRBV9,TRBJ1-5,-,TGTGCCAGCAGCGTCGGGTCGGGTCAGCCCCAGCATTTT,CASSVGSGQPQHF
-,TRBV7-2,TRBJ2-7,-,TGTGCCAGCAGCCGGGGTAGAGGTTCCAACGAGCAGTACTTC,CASSRGRGSNEQYF
TRBD2,TRBV6-2/TRBV6-3,TRBJ2-2,-,TGTGCCAGCAGCCTCCATAGCGGGGGGGTATGGACCGGGGAGCTGTTTTTT,CASSLHSGGVWTGELFF
-,TRBV2,TRBJ1-1,few,TGTGCCAGCAGTGAAGTCCTCCCGGTAACTGAAGCTTTCTTT,CASSEVLPVTEAFF
-,TRBV30,TRBJ1-4,-,TGTGCCTGGAGTTCGGGGGTATCCGGGAGGAGTGAAAAACTGTTTTTT,CAWSSGVSGRSEKLFF
-,TRBV6-4,TRBJ1-2,-,TGTGCCAGCAGTGACGGGGGGGACTATGGCTACACCTTC,CASSDGGDYGYTF
-,TRBV20-1,TRBJ1-5,-,TGCAGTGCTAGTCGACGGGGTCAGCCCCAGCATTTT,CSASRRGQPQHF
-,TRBV12-3/TRBV12-4,TRBJ1-4,-,TGTGCCAGCAGTCTGGGACTCTGGGGAAAACTGTTTTTT,CASSLGLWGKLFF